This passage covers 14 T cell receptor beta chains from one sample sequenced in a study of blood T cell repertoires in COVID-19. Assay: immunoSEQ multiplex PCR; the TCRdb copy retains only in-frame clones and omits some. Of about 100,000 clones listed, more than 65% were seen once; the top ten hold roughly 31%. Sequencing was performed on peripheral blood. The receptors here all came from a man aged 65 to 85 with active or convalescent COVID-19.

Only a few counts were recorded for this clone. The CDR3 coding sequence is TGTGCCAGCAGCGGTAGAGGGACTAGCGGAGAGACCCAGTACTTC. It is translated as CASSGRGTSGETQYF. The chain couples TRBV9 to TRBJ2-5, with TRBD2 matching over 11 bases. CDR1 is SGDLS, CDR2 YYNGEE, per germline. Losses at the gene ends were 3 bases for V and 4 bases for J; bases not matched to a gene: 5. The CDR3 has 15 residues. The complete variable domain, with remaining parts taken from reference TRBV9 and TRBJ2-5, reads DSGVTQTPKHLITATGQRVTLRCSPRSGDLSVYWYQQSLDQGLQFLIQYYNGEERAKGNILERFSAQQFPDLHSELNLSSLELGDSALYFCASSGRGTSGETQYFGPGTRLLVL.

V gene TRBV27 combines with J gene TRBJ1-2; no clear D gene. The CDR3 covers 14 residues. The V gene's germline CDR1 is MNHEY and CDR2 SMNVEV (reference sequence). Trimming stripped 1 base from V and 0 bases from J, with 6 bases between. CDR3 DNA sequence: TGTGCCAGCAGTTTATTTGGCCCTAACTATGGCTACACCTTC. The encoded protein is CASSLFGPNYGYTF.

The chain links TRBV5-1 to TRBJ2-7; D gene unclear. Trimming pared 2 bases from V and 3 bases from J, leaving 12 bases between. This CDR3 spans 14 amino acids. Germline V gene lookup returns CDR1 SGHRS and CDR2 YFSETQ. The CDR3 nucleotides are TGCGCCAGCAGCTTAGGTCTCGGGTTCTACGAGCAGTACTTC. Its translation: CASSLGLGFYEQYF. The full variable domain, rest sourced from reference TRBV5-1 and TRBJ2-7, is KAGVTQTPRYLIKTRGQQVTLSCSPISGHRSVSWYQQTPGQGLQFLFEYFSETQRNKGNFPGRFSGRQFSNSRSEMNVSTLELGDSALYLCASSLGLGFYEQYFGPGTRLTVT.

V and J are TRBV28 and TRBJ2-3; TRBD2 matches 14 bases. CDR1 and CDR2 from the germline V gene are MDHEN and SYDVKM. V was clipped by 4 bases and J by 2 bases; unmatched bases: 11. The CDR3 covers 19 residues. The CDR3 region is CASSSTSGTSGGPTDTQYF. As DNA, the CDR3 is TGTGCCAGCAGTTCCACCTCCGGGACTAGCGGGGGACCCACAGATACGCAGTATTTT.

The chain recombines TRBV30 with TRBJ2-7; TRBD2 aligns across 10 bases. The ends lost 0 bases at V and 3 bases at J; junction bases unmatched: 5. Germline CDR1 and CDR2: GTSNPN and SVGIG (reference sequence). This CDR3 has 15 amino acids. This CDR3 reads CAWSVGLAYNYEQYF. CDR3 nucleotides: TGTGCCTGGAGTGTGGGACTAGCGTATAACTACGAGCAGTACTTC.

The CDR3 here is CASSPGLAETQYF. DNA of the CDR3: TGTGCCAGCAGTCCCGGACTAGCAGAGACCCAGTACTTC. The rearrangement uses TRBV12-3 or TRBV12-4 and TRBJ2-5, with 8 positions matching TRBD2. V lost 5 bases to trimming and J lost 4 bases; unmatched junction nucleotides: 3. The CDR3 has 13 amino acids.

V is TRBV7-9 and J is TRBJ2-7; TRBD1 might be the D (6 bases). CDR3 size: 13 residues. In germline, CDR1 is SEHNR, CDR2 FQNEAQ (reference sequence). V lost 4 bases, J lost 2 bases, and 9 bases lay in between. This CDR3 reads CASSSDRTYEQYF. DNA of the CDR3: TGTGCCAGCAGCTCTGACAGGACCTACGAGCAGTACTTC.

The V gene is TRBV10-3, the J gene TRBJ1-1, with D hard to call. The CDR3 is 14 amino acids. The germline gives CDR1 ENHRY, CDR2 SYGVKD. With 3 bases removed from V and 1 base from J, the gap between germline ends came to 9 bases. The CDR3 here is CAISDRWANTEAFF. CDR3 nucleotides: TGTGCCATCAGTGATCGGTGGGCGAACACTGAAGCTTTCTTT.

The CDR3 here is CASSSPWEGRDTGELFF. CDR3 nucleotides: TGTGCCAGCAGCTCGCCCTGGGAGGGGCGGGACACCGGGGAGCTGTTTTTT. V gene TRBV11-2 combines with J gene TRBJ2-2; 7 bases align to TRBD2. V shed 4 bases and J 3 bases; nucleotides not matched to a gene: 11. The CDR3 spans 17 residues. Germline assignment: CDR1 SGHAT and CDR2 FQNNGV.

The V and J genes are TRBV2 and TRBJ2-2; 7 nucleotides agree with TRBD2. Looked up from germline, CDR1 is SNHLY and CDR2 is FYNNEI. The CDR3 is 17 amino acids. The junction had 9 bases not matched to a gene; V was cut back by 3 bases and J by 2 bases. CDR3 in DNA: TGTGCCAGCAGTGAGACGTCTAGCGGCTATAACACCGGGGAGCTGTTTTTT. It specifies CASSETSSGYNTGELFF.

V and J are TRBV5-5 and TRBJ2-7; possible D gene TRBD1, 6 bases. Trimming removed 0 bases from V and 5 bases from J, with 12 bases in between. CDR1 is SGHKS, CDR2 YYEKEE, per germline (reference sequence). The CDR3 sequence is 14 residues long. The CDR3 DNA reads TGTGCCAGCAGCTTGGTCGCAGGGGACAACGAGCAGTACTTC. Its protein product is CASSLVAGDNEQYF.

This clone was detected a few times. V and J are TRBV10-2 and TRBJ2-2; the match to TRBD2 covers 7 bases. The CDR3 consists of 16 residues. V gave up 5 bases and J gave up 1 base; unmatched junction bases: 7. Germline-derived CDR1 and CDR2 are WSHSY and SAAADI. The CDR3 region has the DNA TGCGCCAGCAGTCATTTTGGGGGGGAGAACACCGGGGAGCTGTTTTTT. It encodes CASSHFGGENTGELFF.

The genes are TRBV15 and TRBJ2-5; 14 nucleotides line up with TRBD2. Germline CDR1 is LNHNV and CDR2 is YYDKDF (reference sequence). The CDR3 covers 16 residues. V lost 4 bases and J lost 5; bases outside the gene matches: 6. The CDR3 spells CATSTQGLAGVETQYF. The CDR3, as DNA: TGTGCCACCAGCACCCAGGGACTAGCGGGAGTGGAGACCCAGTACTTC. Looking up the rest from reference TRBV15 and TRBJ2-5 gives the full variable domain: DAMVIQNPRYQVTQFGKPVTLSCSQTLNHNVMYWYQQKSSQAPKLLFHYYDKDFNNEADTPDNFQSRRPNTSFCFLDIRSPGLGDTAMYLCATSTQGLAGVETQYFGPGTRLLVL.

The sample holds a few counts of this clone. The chain has TRBV12-5 and TRBJ2-5; D might be TRBD1 (5 bases). Germline V lookup: CDR1 LGHNT, CDR2 FRNRAP. The CDR3 is 15 amino acids. V was shortened by 1 base and J by 5 bases, with 14 bases between the two germline ends. The CDR3 loop reads CASGLGGNGDETQYF. The CDR3 coding sequence is TGTGCTAGTGGTTTGGGGGGCAATGGTGATGAGACCCAGTACTTC.